This TCR beta chain emerged from a study of blood T cells in healthy people across ages. Findings and caveats of the study: The lack of PBMC sorting stopped any conclusive naive versus antigen-experienced comparison. Estimates of diversity drawn from one million T cells were considered underestimates.

Germline loops: CDR1 MNHEY, CDR2 SMNVEV (reference sequence). This CDR3 has 14 residues. V gave up 4 bases and J gave up 6 bases; unmatched junction bases: 6. A second PCR of 7 to 11 cycles used a sample-barcoded 5' primer and a J-beta primer mix. TCRdb redid the calling of the 5' RACE reads with MiXCR, one entry per CDR3 protein. The data contain about 680,000 distinct CDR3 sequences, about half of them singletons. The draw of peripheral blood yielded around 9.6 milliliters from each donor. About this clonotype itself: Its antigen is not known.

This chain uses TRBV27 with TRBJ1-2; 9 bases map to TRBD1. Sequencing used blood. The source is a woman aged 55 to 70 in good health. The DNA of the CDR3 is TGTGCCAGCAGTTCTGGGGACAGGGTTAATGGCTACACCTTC. Its translation: CASSSGDRVNGYTF.